This T cell receptor (beta chain) was recorded in a study of tumor-infiltrating lymphocytes in localized non-small cell lung cancer. For the study at large: Some samples were collected after neoadjuvant chemotherapy; smokers, never-smokers and several histologies were included.

The assay was immunoSEQ multiplex PCR, and TCRdb's table has in-frame clones only and misses some. The sample holds roughly 7,000 clones, 74% seen once. Study findings and constraints: No T-cell fraction difference was seen between IM1 and IM2 tumors. Technical variation could not be separated from intratumor heterogeneity here.

This clone was detected only once. The target antigen is unknown. Deletions cut 4 bases from V and 6 bases from J, with 8 bases between. CDR1 is GTSNPN, CDR2 SVGIG, per germline (reference sequence). The CDR3 spans 11 residues. The sequence was collected from a human donor with non-small cell lung cancer. The chain has TRBV30 and TRBJ2-3; unclear D gene. Input material: uninvolved lung tissue not adjacent to the tumor. The CDR3 nucleotides read TGTGCCTGGACTACGCGGGATACGCAGTATTTT. Its protein is CAWTTRDTQYF.